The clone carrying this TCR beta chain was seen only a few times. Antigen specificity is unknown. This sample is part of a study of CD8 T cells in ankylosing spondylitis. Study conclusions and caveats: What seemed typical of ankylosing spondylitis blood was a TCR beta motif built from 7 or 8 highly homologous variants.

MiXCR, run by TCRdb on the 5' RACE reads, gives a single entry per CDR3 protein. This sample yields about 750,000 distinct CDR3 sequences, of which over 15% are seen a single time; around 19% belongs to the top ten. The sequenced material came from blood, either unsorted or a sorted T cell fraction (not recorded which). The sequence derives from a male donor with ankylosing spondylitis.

The CDR3 bases are TGTGCCTGGAGCCATGGTTCGGGGGCCGAGCAGTACTTC. It specifies CAWSHGSGAEQYF. V is TRBV30 and J is TRBJ2-7; either TRBD1 or TRBD2 may fit D (6 bases each). The germline gives CDR1 GTSNPN, CDR2 SVGIG (reference sequence). The CDR3 has 13 amino acids. Deletions cut 3 bases from V and 6 bases from J, with 15 bases between.